This T cell receptor beta chain came from a study of blood T cell repertoires in COVID-19. Overall study: Some COVID-19 samples were acute and others convalescent; all came from the United States, Italy and Spain. The analysed material was cDNA or gDNA that came from T cells, B-cell-depleted T cells, or PBMCs.

Trimming cost V 3 bases and J 4 bases; bases outside gene matches: 5. Germline CDR1 and CDR2: SGHNT and YYREEE (reference sequence). CDR3 length equals 14 residues. TCRdb's copy holds only in-frame clones and misses some; the assay was immunoSEQ multiplex PCR. The repertoire consists of about 90,000 clones, with over 75% occurring once and the leading ten covering around an eighth. The receptor comes from a human donor in a cohort sampled during active COVID-19. Specimen: peripheral blood. This chain links TRBV5-4 with TRBJ2-5; the match to TRBD1 covers 8 bases. The CDR3 here is CASSSGQVIETQYF. The CDR3 DNA sequence: TGTGCCAGCAGCTCGGGACAGGTAATAGAGACCCAGTACTTC.